The clone carrying this TCR beta chain was detected a few times. The source of the sample is a study of blood T cell repertoires in COVID-19. The wider study: Italy, Spain and the United States were the sources of the convalescent and acute COVID-19 samples. T cells, B-cell-depleted T cells, or PBMCs provided the cDNA or gDNA that served as material.

Trimming stripped 0 bases from V and 11 bases from J, with 17 bases between. The CDR3 sequence is 14 residues long. CDR1 and CDR2 from the germline V gene are SGHRS and YFSETQ. Original handling: Cell counts per sample came from amplifying reference gene primers. Clones were read by immunoSEQ multiplex PCR, and TCRdb kept only the in-frame ones, dropping some. D and trimming were read from the DNA, whereas the V and J calls and clone size are those reported in that table. The sample holds fewer than 90,000 clones; 60% to 80% are singletons and the top ten take approximately 4.6%. The chain is built from TRBV5-1 and TRBJ1-1; D is perhaps TRBD1 (6 bases). The TCR sequence derives from a woman in her fifties or sixties with acute or convalescent COVID-19. The sequenced sample consisted of peripheral blood. The CDR3 loop is CASSLGGPGVRAFF. CDR3 DNA sequence: TGCGCCAGCAGCTTGGGGGGGCCTGGGGTAAGGGCTTTCTTT. Using reference TRBV5-1 and TRBJ1-1 for the parts outside the CDR3, the full variable domain is KAGVTQTPRYLIKTRGQQVTLSCSPISGHRSVSWYQQTPGQGLQFLFEYFSETQRNKGNFPGRFSGRQFSNSRSEMNVSTLELGDSALYLCASSLGGPGVRAFFGQGTRLTVV.